The subject of this entry is one T cell receptor beta chain. Its target is not known. One end of the junction does not line up with germline, which may come from a read error. Germline-derived CDR1 and CDR2 are SGHTA and FQGNSA. This CDR3 contains 14 residues. This sample's TCRbeta library carried unique molecular identifier barcodes. TCRdb re-analysed the PCR reads in MiXCR, keeping a single row per CDR3 protein. The sample carries approximately 800,000 distinct CDR3 sequences, roughly 15% recorded once. The data belong to a study of T-cell reconstitution after alpha-beta-depleted transplantation in children. Whole-study results and caveats: Where alpha-beta T cells came from about two months after transplant was reportedly several hundred expanded graft clones. Once a year had passed after transplant, T-cell counts and diversity came mostly from newly produced T cells. Surviving recipient cells, namely T cells and thymic progenitors, were the source of high day-60 TCRbeta diversity in some patients.

The clonotype comes from a male patient under 18 who had a stem cell transplant for acute lymphoblastic leukemia, so the T cells may come from the graft donor. The gene calls are TRBV7-2 and TRBJ2-3; D is unclear. The starting material was PBMCs, mostly from graft donor cells, obtained 360 days after TCRalphabeta/CD19-depleted stem cell transplant. In nucleotides, the CDR3 is TGTGCCTGCAGCTTAGGGCTACCTTCAGATACGCAGTATTTT. Its translation: CACSLGLPSDTQYF. Complete variable domain (other parts from reference TRBV7-2 and TRBJ2-3): GAGVSQSPSNKVTEKGKDVELRCDPISGHTALYWYRQSLGQGLEFLIYFQGNSAPDKSGLPSDRFSAERTGGSVSTLTIQRTQQEDSAVYLCACSLGLPSDTQYFGPGTRLTVL.